Reported below is one TCR beta chain. Assay used: immunoSEQ multiplex PCR; TCRdb lists only in-frame clones, some missing. This sample has around 33,000 clones; 90% occur once, and the top ten carry roughly 0.58%. These data are taken from a study of T cell changes during pregnancy in multiple sclerosis. The CDR3 is 14 amino acids. Germline V lookup: CDR1 MNHEY, CDR2 SVGAGI. Trimming removed 4 bases from V and 9 bases from J, with 19 bases in between. The V and J genes are TRBV6-5 and TRBJ2-7; D call uncertain. Sample: CD4+ T cells from peripheral blood mononuclear cells, taken in the third trimester of pregnancy. The TCR sequence derives from a female donor in good health, enrolled as a control in a pregnancy study. CDR3 DNA sequence: TGTGCCAGCAGTTCCACTGCTTCTAGAACCGTGCAGTACTTC. This encodes CASSSTASRTVQYF.